Given below is one T cell receptor beta chain in context. This entry comes from a study of T cells in Graves' hyperthyroidism and ophthalmopathy. The CDR3 has 15 residues. V dropped 4 bases and J dropped 5 bases, with 15 bases sitting between them. There were TCR beta CDR3 regions amplified from RNA transcripts. A set of HTBI primers served as the primers for a first-round RT-PCR of the TCR CDR3. TCRdb re-analysed the multiplex PCR reads in MiXCR, keeping a single row per CDR3 protein. The sample shows under 400,000 distinct CDR3 sequences, 15% of them seen only once. This clonotype was obtained from an older woman with Graves' ophthalmopathy. Sequencing was done on a sample of blood. The V call is TRBV12-3 or TRBV12-4, the J call TRBJ2-1; either TRBD1 or TRBD2 may supply D (5 bases each). The CDR3 DNA is TGTGCCAGCAGTTACCCTTTGGGGACCAACAATGAGCAGTTCTTC. Translating it yields CASSYPLGTNNEQFF.